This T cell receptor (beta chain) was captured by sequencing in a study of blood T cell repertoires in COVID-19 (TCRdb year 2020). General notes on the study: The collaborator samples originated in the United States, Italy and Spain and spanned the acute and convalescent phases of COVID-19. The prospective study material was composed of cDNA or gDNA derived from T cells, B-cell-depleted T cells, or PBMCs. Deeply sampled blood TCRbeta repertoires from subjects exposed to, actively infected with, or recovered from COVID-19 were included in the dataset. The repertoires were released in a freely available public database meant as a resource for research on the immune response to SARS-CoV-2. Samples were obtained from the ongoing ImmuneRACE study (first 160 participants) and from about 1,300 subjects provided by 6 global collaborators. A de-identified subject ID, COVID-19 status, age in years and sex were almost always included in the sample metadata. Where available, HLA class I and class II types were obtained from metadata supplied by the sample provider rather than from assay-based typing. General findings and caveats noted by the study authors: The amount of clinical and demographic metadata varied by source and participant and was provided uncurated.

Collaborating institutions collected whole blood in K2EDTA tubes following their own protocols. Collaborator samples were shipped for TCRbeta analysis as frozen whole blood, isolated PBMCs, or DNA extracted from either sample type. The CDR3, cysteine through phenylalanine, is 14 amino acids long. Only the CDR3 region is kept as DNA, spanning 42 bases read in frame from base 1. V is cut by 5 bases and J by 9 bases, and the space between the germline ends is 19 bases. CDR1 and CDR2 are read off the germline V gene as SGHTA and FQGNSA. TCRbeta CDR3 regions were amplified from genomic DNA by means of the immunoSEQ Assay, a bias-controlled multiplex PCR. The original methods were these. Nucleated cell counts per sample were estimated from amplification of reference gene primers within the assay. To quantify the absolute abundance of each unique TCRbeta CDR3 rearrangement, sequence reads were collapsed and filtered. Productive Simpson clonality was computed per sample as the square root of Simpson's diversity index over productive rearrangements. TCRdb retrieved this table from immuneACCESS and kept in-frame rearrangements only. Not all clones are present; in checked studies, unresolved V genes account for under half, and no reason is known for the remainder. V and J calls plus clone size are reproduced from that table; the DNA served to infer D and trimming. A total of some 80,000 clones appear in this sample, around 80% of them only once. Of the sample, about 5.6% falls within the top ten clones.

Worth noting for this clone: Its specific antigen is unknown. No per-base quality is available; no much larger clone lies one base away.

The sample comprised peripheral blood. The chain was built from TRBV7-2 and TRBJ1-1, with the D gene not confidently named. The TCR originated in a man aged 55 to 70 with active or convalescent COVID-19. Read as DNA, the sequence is TGTGCCAGCAGCCCACGGTCCGGGGAGGCAAAAGCTTTCTTT. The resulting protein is CASSPRSGEAKAFF.